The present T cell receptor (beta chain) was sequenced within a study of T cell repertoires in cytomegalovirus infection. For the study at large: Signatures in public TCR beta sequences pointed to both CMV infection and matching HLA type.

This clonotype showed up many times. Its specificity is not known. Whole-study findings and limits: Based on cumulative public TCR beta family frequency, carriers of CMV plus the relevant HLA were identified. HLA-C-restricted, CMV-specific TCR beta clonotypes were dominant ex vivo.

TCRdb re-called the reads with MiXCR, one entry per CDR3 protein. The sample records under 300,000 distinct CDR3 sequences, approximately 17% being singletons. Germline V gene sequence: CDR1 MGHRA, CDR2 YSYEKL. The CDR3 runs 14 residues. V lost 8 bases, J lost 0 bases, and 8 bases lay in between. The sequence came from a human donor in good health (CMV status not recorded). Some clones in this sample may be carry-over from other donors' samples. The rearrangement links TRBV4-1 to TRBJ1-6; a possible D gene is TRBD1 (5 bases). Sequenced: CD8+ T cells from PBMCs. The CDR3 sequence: CASGASSYNSPLHF. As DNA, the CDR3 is TGCGCCAGCGGGGCCAGCTCCTATAATTCACCCCTCCACTTT.